Following are 14 T cell receptor beta chains from one sample sequenced in a study of cytomegalovirus exposure and HLA in healthy donors. Use of 60 Vbeta and 13 Jbeta primers characterized the PCR. This table comes from immunoSEQ multiplex PCR, and its TCRdb copy is limited to in-frame clones, with some not included. In the table there are 130,000 to 150,000 clones, 70% to 85% of which are singletons. The source material was PBMCs. These receptors all come from a woman aged 55 to 70 in good health and CMV-seropositive.

This chain links TRBV29-1 with TRBJ2-3, with D tentatively TRBD1 (5 bases). Trimming took 5 bases from V and 0 from J, leaving 9 bases between them. This CDR3 has 13 amino acids. Looked up from germline, CDR1 is SQVTM and CDR2 is ANQGSEA. In DNA, the CDR3 is TGCAGCGTTTATGGGGCGAGCACAGATACGCAGTATTTT. As protein: CSVYGASTDTQYF.

The chain employs TRBV6-1 and TRBJ1-5; 7 bases agree with TRBD1. CDR1 is MNHNS, CDR2 SASEGT, per germline. J gave up 5 bases and V 10 bases, and 5 bases lay outside the gene matches. The CDR3 extends over 12 amino acids. The CDR3, as DNA: TGTGCCACCGGGACAGACTATCAGCCCCAGCATTTT. It is translated as CATGTDYQPQHF.

This chain connects TRBV30 to TRBJ1-5; D gene unclear. CDR3 length: 15 amino acids. CDR1 and CDR2 from the germline V gene are GTSNPN and SVGIG (reference sequence). The germline V and J ends were trimmed by 0 bases and 1 base, with 10 bases remaining between them. The CDR3 reads CAWSVQPGSNQPQHF. The CDR3 nucleotides are TGTGCCTGGAGTGTACAACCGGGGAGCAATCAGCCCCAGCATTTT.

The chain carries TRBV7-2 and TRBJ2-1, with D uncertain. The germline V gene has CDR1 SGHTA and CDR2 FQGNSA. V shed 2 bases and J shed 3 bases, with 5 bases lying between them. This CDR3 region has 13 residues. For the CDR3, the DNA is TGTGCCAGCAGCTTATACAGCTACAATGAGCAGTTCTTC. Its translation: CASSLYSYNEQFF.

This clone was counted a single time. V usage is TRBV7-9 and J usage is TRBJ2-2; TRBD2 matches at 9 bases. The CDR3 length is 16 residues. V dropped 5 bases and J dropped 5; count of bases not matched to a gene: 9. Germline V CDR1 and CDR2: SEHNR, FQNEAQ (reference sequence). CDR3 sequence: CASSANSGRPTGELFF. In DNA, the CDR3 is TGTGCCAGCAGCGCAAATAGCGGGAGACCGACCGGGGAGCTGTTTTTT.

There are a few counts of this clone. The genes are TRBV5-1 and TRBJ2-6, with 9 positions matching TRBD2. Germline V gene data show CDR1 as SGHRS and CDR2 as YFSETQ. This CDR3 spans 15 amino acids. V lost 5 bases and J lost 2; bases outside the gene matches: 2. CDR3 DNA: TGCGCCAGCAGATTAGCGGGAGCTGGGGCCAACGTCCTGACTTTC. It specifies CASRLAGAGANVLTF.

The chain is built from TRBV5-6 and TRBJ1-2, with D maybe TRBD1 (6 bases). V was shortened by 0 bases and J by 4 bases, with 10 bases between the two germline ends. The CDR3 spans 14 residues. CDR1 is SGHDT, CDR2 YYEEEE, per germline. The CDR3 sequence is CASSLARTVYGYTF. The CDR3 region has the DNA TGTGCCAGCAGCTTGGCCAGGACAGTCTATGGCTACACCTTC.

The rearrangement links TRBV21-1 to TRBJ1-4; the D call in the table, TRBD1, was not verified against the DNA. TRBV21-1 has pseudogene status. The CDR3 is 15 amino acids. CDR3 sequence reads: CASSIQGKTNEKLFF. The CDR3 nucleotides are TGTGCCAGCAGCATTCAGGGGAAAACTAATGAAAAACTGTTTTTT.

The V and J genes are TRBV4-2 and TRBJ2-6, with 11 nucleotides matching TRBD1. Unmatched junction bases numbered 20, after V lost 3 bases and J lost 1 base. The CDR3 is 23 residues long. Germline V gene sequence: CDR1 LGHNA, CDR2 YNFKEQ. The DNA for the CDR3 is TGTGCCAGCAGCCAGAGAGGACAGGGGGCGCAGGGGGATTTCACGTCTGGGGCCAACGTCCTGACTTTC. It is translated as CASSQRGQGAQGDFTSGANVLTF.

The rearrangement links TRBV4-2 to TRBJ2-3, with D possibly being TRBD2 (5 bases). Germline V gene sequence: CDR1 LGHNA, CDR2 YNFKEQ. The CDR3 spans 18 residues. The V gene lost 4 bases and the J gene lost 0 bases, with 20 bases spanning the gap. The CDR3 loop reads CASSRKGGSGPSTDTQYF. The CDR3, as DNA: TGTGCCAGCAGCCGAAAAGGCGGAAGCGGCCCTAGCACAGATACGCAGTATTTT.

V gene TRBV28 combines with J gene TRBJ1-2; D is ambiguous. CDR3 length: 13 amino acids. V lost 2 bases to trimming and J lost 6 bases, with 10 bases between them. Germline V gene data show CDR1 as MDHEN and CDR2 as SYDVKM. The DNA of the CDR3 is TGTGCCAGCAGTTTAAGGTTCGGGGATGGCTACACCTTC. It translates to CASSLRFGDGYTF.

The gene calls are TRBV2 and TRBJ2-3, with D possibly being TRBD2 (6 bases). Germline CDR1 is SNHLY and CDR2 is FYNNEI. The length of the CDR3 is 13 residues. V was pared by 6 bases and J by 6 bases, with 13 bases between. The CDR3 loop is CASSGAGGDTQYF. The CDR3 DNA reads TGTGCCAGCAGCGGGGCTGGAGGGGATACGCAGTATTTT.

As DNA, the CDR3 is TGCGCCAGCAGCTTGACAGGGATGGGCGGAAACACCATATATTTT. This encodes CASSLTGMGGNTIYF. The V call is TRBV5-1, the J call TRBJ1-3; maybe TRBD1 (6 bases). Germline CDR1 reads SGHRS; CDR2 reads YFSETQ. This CDR3 is built from 15 residues. Trimming pared 1 base from V and 4 bases from J, leaving 12 bases between.

This chain connects TRBV28 to TRBJ2-7; 12 positions match TRBD2. The CDR3 loop spans 14 amino acids. V gave up 7 bases and J gave up 2 bases; unmatched junction bases: 3. The germline V gene has CDR1 MDHEN and CDR2 SYDVKM. This CDR3 reads CASIGLAGTYEQYF. CDR3 sequence (DNA): TGTGCCAGCATCGGACTAGCGGGGACCTACGAGCAGTACTTC.